This T cell receptor (beta chain) was captured by sequencing in a study of blood T cells in healthy people across ages. Using a J-beta primer mix together with a sample-barcoded 5' primer, a second PCR was run for roughly 6 to 12 cycles. TCRdb reprocessed the 5' RACE reads via MiXCR and lists one record per CDR3 protein. The table includes roughly 730,000 distinct CDR3 sequences, 56% detected once. Aged about 6 to 95, donors were systemically healthy Caucasians from Russia. Every sample had a minimum of 6.5 million PBMCs isolated. Of note for this clonotype: What it binds is unknown.

Germline V lookup: CDR1 DFQATT, CDR2 SNEGSKA (reference sequence). V was cut by 7 bases and J by 3 bases, with 13 bases left in between. This CDR3 has 12 amino acids. General observations from the study: Naive CD4+ cell counts and diversity both ran higher in long-lived than in aged donors. Age brought a roughly linear fall in TCR beta diversity measured per million T cells.

This TCR was sampled from a man in his forties in good health. The genes are TRBV20-1 and TRBJ2-7; a weak D match, TRBD2 (5 bases). The sample comprised blood. The CDR3 protein is CSVPARDYEQYF. As DNA, the CDR3 is TGCAGTGTCCCTGCCCGGGACTACGAGCAGTACTTC.